The next 26 T cell receptor beta chains were all read from a single sample in a study of T cell repertoires in cytomegalovirus infection (dated by TCRdb to about 2019). These receptors have no known antigen. This specimen's treatment or condition label, per the study, means: in vitro stimulation with specific CMV peptide epitopes to enrich CMV-specific T cells. This sample was sequenced with an Illumina HiSeq 1500. Using fastp at Q25 and MiXCR, TCRdb reprocessed the public reads and kept productive beta chains. Identical CDR3 proteins give one entry, which carries the most common genes and DNA. The sample table contains about 700,000 distinct CDR3 sequences; only one count was recorded for around a third of them. 18% of the sample rests with the top ten. Material: cultured PBMCs, obtained from culture after CMV antigen stimulation. The receptor set was obtained from a human donor in good health (CMV status not recorded). Some clones in this sample may be carry-over from other donors' samples.

This sequence joins TRBV2 and TRBJ1-5; D uncertain. The germline gives CDR1 SNHLY, CDR2 FYNNEI. Trimming cost V 5 bases and J 4 bases, with 21 bases left between them. This CDR3 is built from 17 residues. Written as DNA, the CDR3 is TGTGCCAGCAGTCCCTTCCTTCCTACAGAATCAAATCAGCCCCAGCATTTT. Translation: CASSPFLPTESNQPQHF.

The chain joins TRBV7-6 to TRBJ1-4; a weak D match, TRBD1 (6 bases). The CDR3 is 15 amino acids. V shed 7 bases and J shed 3 bases, with 15 bases lying between them. The germline gives CDR1 SGHVS, CDR2 FNYEAQ. The CDR3, as DNA: TGTGCCAGCACCCTGGAGGGGGGGGCTAATGAAAAACTGTTTTTT. Protein: CASTLEGGANEKLFF. The entire variable domain, with the rest obtained from reference TRBV7-6 and TRBJ1-4, is as follows: GAGVSQSPRYKVTKRGQDVALRCDPISGHVSLYWYRQALGQGPEFLTYFNYEAQQDKSGLPNDRFSAERPEGSISTLTIQRTEQRDSAMYRCASTLEGGANEKLFFGSGTQLSVL.

This clonotype was counted only a few times. The chain couples TRBV11-2 to TRBJ1-1; D is undetermined. There are 13 residues in the CDR3. The germline CDR1 and CDR2 sequences are SGHAT and FQNNGV. Trimming removed 1 base from V and 10 bases from J, with 13 bases in between. CDR3 DNA: TGTGCCAGCAGCTTAGGAGTAACCTACGGAGCTTTCTTT. Translating it yields CASSLGVTYGAFF.

The rearrangement joins TRBV7-6 to TRBJ2-7; 8 nucleotides align to TRBD2. Germline CDR1 SGHVS, CDR2 FNYEAQ. With 0 bases clipped from V and 1 base from J, the junction kept 20 bases outside the gene matches. The CDR3 consists of 21 residues. CDR3 nucleotides: TGTGCCAGCAGCTTAGCACCCACTTCCGCGGGAGGCCCAGGGGTTTCCTACGAGCAGTACTTC. Translating it yields CASSLAPTSAGGPGVSYEQYF.

The V and J genes are TRBV23-1 and TRBJ1-4; D not certain. TRBV23-1 is assigned to the ORF class and has an uncertain function. This CDR3 contains 16 residues. Trimming took 6 bases from V and 0 from J, leaving 14 bases between them. The DNA of the CDR3 is TGCGCCAGCAGCTCTTCATCGTTCGCAACTAATGAAAAACTGTTTTTT. Encoded protein: CASSSSSFATNEKLFF.

The genes are TRBV20-1 and TRBJ2-7, with unresolved D. The CDR3 runs 11 residues. In germline, CDR1 is DFQATT, CDR2 SNEGSKA (reference sequence). The V gene lost 4 bases and the J gene lost 7 bases, with 11 bases spanning the gap. Written as DNA, the CDR3 is TGCAGTGCTACACGGACCGGGGAGCAGTACTTC. This gives the protein CSATRTGEQYF.

This chain uses TRBV7-2 with TRBJ2-3, with 10 bases fitting TRBD2. This CDR3 contains 16 residues. The trim removed 5 bases at V and 1 base at J, leaving 6 bases unmatched. Looked up from germline, CDR1 is SGHTA and CDR2 is FQGNSA. CDR3 region: CASSPSGTSGTDTQYF. CDR3 nucleotides: TGTGCCAGCAGCCCCTCCGGGACTAGCGGCACAGATACGCAGTATTTT.

The chain uses TRBV7-9 and TRBJ2-3, with D possibly matching TRBD2 (7 bases). The V gene's germline CDR1 is SEHNR and CDR2 FQNEAQ (reference sequence). V shed 8 bases and J shed 1 base, with 19 bases lying between them. The CDR3 loop spans 16 amino acids. The CDR3 sequence: CASRGTTGGGTDTQYF. As DNA, the CDR3 is TGTGCCAGCCGGGGGACGACGGGGGGCGGCACAGATACGCAGTATTTT.

The chain carries TRBV12-3 or TRBV12-4 and TRBJ1-1; D is perhaps TRBD1 (5 bases). This CDR3 has 13 residues. Trimming removed 0 bases from V and 7 bases from J, with 9 bases in between. The CDR3 region has the DNA TGTGCCAGCAGTTTAGCGGCGGGGGGTGAAGCTTTCTTT. The encoded protein is CASSLAAGGEAFF.

The chain couples TRBV7-2 to TRBJ2-1; 11 bases fit TRBD1. The length of the CDR3 is 17 residues. V gave up 3 bases and J gave up 3 bases; unmatched junction bases: 7. Germline CDR1 reads SGHTA; CDR2 reads FQGNSA. In DNA form, the CDR3 reads TGTGCCAGCAGCTTTTTGGGACAGGGGGATTTCTACAATGAGCAGTTCTTC. This encodes CASSFLGQGDFYNEQFF.

V usage is TRBV7-2 and J usage is TRBJ1-2; 8 bases match TRBD1. CDR3 size: 15 residues. Losses at the gene ends were 4 bases for V and 5 bases for J; bases not matched to a gene: 9. The germline V gene has CDR1 SGHTA and CDR2 FQGNSA. This CDR3 is CASSSRSGQGYGYTF. CDR3 DNA sequence: TGTGCCAGCAGCTCCAGGAGCGGACAGGGTTATGGCTACACCTTC.

This clonotype was recorded a few times. The gene calls are TRBV11-2 and TRBJ2-3; D ambiguous. This CDR3 is built from 13 residues. The V gene lost 2 bases and the J gene lost 3 bases, with 6 bases spanning the gap. CDR1 and CDR2 (germline): SGHAT, FQNNGV. CDR3: CASSLFQTDTQYF. For the CDR3, the DNA is TGTGCCAGCAGCTTATTCCAGACAGATACGCAGTATTTT.

The V gene is TRBV7-6, the J gene TRBJ2-3; the match to TRBD2 covers 8 bases. The CDR3 extends over 18 amino acids. Germline assignment: CDR1 SGHVS and CDR2 FNYEAQ. V lost 1 base, J lost 0 bases, and 9 bases stayed unmatched. The CDR3 DNA is TGTGCCAGCAGCTTAGTTCCCTCGAGCGGGGGTAGCACAGATACGCAGTATTTT. Its protein product is CASSLVPSSGGSTDTQYF.

This chain connects TRBV7-6 to TRBJ2-3, with 12 bases identical to TRBD2. From germline, CDR1 is SGHVS and CDR2 FNYEAQ. This CDR3 spans 15 amino acids. The V gene end was trimmed by 3 bases and the J gene end by 6 bases; junction bases not matched to a gene: 4. DNA for the CDR3: TGTGCCAGCAGCTTGACTAGCGGGAGTGTCGATACGCAGTATTTT. It specifies CASSLTSGSVDTQYF.

The V gene is TRBV6-6, the J gene TRBJ2-1; tentative D call: TRBD2 (7 bases). Trimming removed 6 bases from V and 5 bases from J, with 17 bases in between. Germline values: CDR1 MNHNY, CDR2 SVGAGI (reference sequence). This CDR3 comprises 15 residues. Here the CDR3 reads CASRAHREGDNEQFF. The CDR3 DNA follows: TGTGCCAGCAGGGCGCACAGGGAGGGGGACAATGAGCAGTTCTTC.

A few counts support this clonotype. CDR3 bases: TGTGCCAGCAGTACCGGGAGACGAGGACCCCTCCACTTT. This encodes CASSTGRRGPLHF. The rearrangement links TRBV27 to TRBJ1-6; D remains ambiguous. With 5 bases removed from V and 12 bases from J, the gap between germline ends came to 14 bases. The CDR3 runs to 13 residues. The germline V gene has CDR1 MNHEY and CDR2 SMNVEV (reference sequence).

This clonotype was counted many times. V and J are TRBV7-2 and TRBJ2-5, with D perhaps assigned TRBD1 or TRBD2 (5 bases each). Germline CDR1 reads SGHTA; CDR2 reads FQGNSA. V dropped 1 base and J dropped 3 bases, with 9 bases sitting between them. The CDR3 is 14 residues long. The CDR3 loop is CASSLGGRKETQYF. DNA for the CDR3: TGTGCCAGCAGCTTAGGGGGGAGAAAAGAGACCCAGTACTTC.

In its sample, this clonotype was seen a few times. The DNA of the CDR3 is TGTGCCAGCAGCTTAGTGGCTAGCCTGAACACCGGGGAGCTGTTTTTT. Protein sequence: CASSLVASLNTGELFF. The chain uses TRBV7-2 and TRBJ2-2; a weak D match, TRBD2 (5 bases). From germline, CDR1 is SGHTA and CDR2 FQGNSA. The V and J ends lost 1 base and 1 base respectively, with 10 bases between them. The CDR3 is 16 amino acids.

This clonotype showed up just a few times. The chain couples TRBV28 to TRBJ2-3; D gene unclear. Germline V CDR1 and CDR2: MDHEN, SYDVKM. The CDR3 totals 12 residues. V lost 1 base, J lost 8 bases, and 7 bases lay in between. The CDR3 bases are TGTGCCAGCAGTTTATCCCCTTCTACGCAGTATTTT. It specifies CASSLSPSTQYF.

This clonotype was recorded at least ten times. CDR3 in DNA: TGTGCCAGCAGTTCCGACAGGGGCCAGGCCCCCGGAAACACCATATATTTT. This translates into CASSSDRGQAPGNTIYF. The chain recombines TRBV7-8 with TRBJ1-3; 8 nucleotides line up with TRBD1. CDR1 and CDR2 from the germline V gene are SGHVS and FQNEAQ. The CDR3 is 17 amino acids. V shed 6 bases, J shed 4 bases, and the junction held 14 bases outside the gene matches.

This clonotype was detected a few times. V and J are TRBV5-4 and TRBJ2-3, with D perhaps assigned TRBD1 or TRBD2 (5 bases each). Per germline, CDR1 SGHNT and CDR2 YYREEE (reference sequence). Trimming left V 4 bases short and J 2 bases short, with 14 bases between. This CDR3 comprises 15 residues. The CDR3 sequence is CASSPRDGSTDTQYF. In nucleotides, the CDR3 is TGTGCCAGCAGCCCCAGGGACGGCTCCACAGATACGCAGTATTTT. Looking up the rest from reference TRBV5-4 and TRBJ2-3 gives the full variable domain: ETGVTQSPTHLIKTRGQQVTLRCSSQSGHNTVSWYQQALGQGPQFIFQYYREEENGRGNFPPRFSGLQFPNYSSELNVNALELDDSALYLCASSPRDGSTDTQYFGPGTRLTVL.

The chain couples TRBV6-1 to TRBJ1-4, with D uncertain. There are 14 residues in the CDR3. The V end was cut by 3 bases, the J end by 4 bases, with 9 bases between. Germline CDR1 and CDR2: MNHNS and SASEGT. The CDR3 reads CASSDGGFNEKLFF. In nucleotides, the CDR3 is TGTGCCAGCAGTGATGGCGGGTTTAATGAAAAACTGTTTTTT.

The chain joins TRBV28 to TRBJ2-3; 8 bases map to TRBD2. Germline CDR1 reads MDHEN; CDR2 reads SYDVKM. There are 17 residues in the CDR3. Trimming removed 3 bases from V and 2 bases from J; junction bases left unmatched: 10. Here the CDR3 reads CASSFFLRGAATDTQYF. CDR3 nucleotide sequence: TGTGCCAGCAGTTTCTTTCTGCGGGGGGCTGCCACAGATACGCAGTATTTT.

J is TRBJ1-4 and V is TRBV29-1; weak D call: TRBD1 (5 bases). Germline loops: CDR1 SQVTM, CDR2 ANQGSEA. CDR3 length: 13 residues. V lost 0 bases and J lost 14, with 16 bases in between. CDR3 in DNA: TGCAGCGTTGAAGATGGCGGAGGGGCTCTCCTGTTTTTT. Its translation: CSVEDGGGALLFF.

Ten or more counts support this clonotype. The chain carries TRBV7-6 and TRBJ2-3, with 9 bases that match TRBD2. The length of the CDR3 is 21 residues. Germline V gene sequence: CDR1 SGHVS, CDR2 FNYEAQ. After removal of 2 bases from V and 4 bases from J, the junction contained 22 bases not matched to a gene. The CDR3 reads CASSLRSPLPVAAGGSDTQYF. The DNA for the CDR3 is TGTGCCAGCAGCTTAAGATCACCTCTCCCCGTTGCAGCGGGGGGATCAGATACGCAGTATTTT.

This clonotype was detected only a few times. V gene TRBV6-5 combines with J gene TRBJ1-1; D is possibly TRBD1 (5 bases). Germline V lookup: CDR1 MNHEY, CDR2 SVGAGI. This CDR3 comprises 15 residues. The V end lost 0 bases, the J end lost 1 base, and 9 bases lay between the germline ends. Here the CDR3 DNA reads TGTGCCAGCAGTTACTCAGGGGCCGGGAACACTGAAGCTTTCTTT. Translating it yields CASSYSGAGNTEAFF.